This T cell receptor (beta chain) is drawn from a study of post-analysis software for immune sequencing data. Study-wide results and caveats: Roughly five TRBV segments were more frequent in patients than controls; TRBV5-6, TRBV5-1 and TRBV20-1 belonged to this group.

This clonotype was counted only a few times. The antigen remains undetermined. The CDR3 extends over 18 amino acids. Germline V gene data show CDR1 as MNHNS and CDR2 as SASEGT. Trimming removed 2 bases from V and 3 bases from J; junction bases left unmatched: 6. Built from TCR beta cDNA, the libraries had unique molecular identifiers in them. In TCRdb, the PCR reads were re-called with MiXCR into one record per CDR3 protein. The sample includes approximately 770,000 distinct CDR3 sequences, 35% to 55% of them seen just once. This TCR came from a girl aged 5-17 years with multiple sclerosis. The sample taken for sequencing was blood. This chain links TRBV6-1 with TRBJ2-6; 11 positions match TRBD1. CDR3 sequence: CASSEWTGGFSGANVLTF. The CDR3 DNA reads TGTGCCAGCAGTGAATGGACAGGGGGCTTTAGTGGGGCCAACGTCCTGACTTTC.